The rows below give T cell receptor beta chains drawn from one sample of a study of cytomegalovirus exposure and HLA in healthy donors. Using immunoSEQ multiplex PCR, the repertoire was profiled, and TCRdb retains in-frame clones only, with some absent. This table has 150,000 to 250,000 clones, around 80% appearing once. Sample: PBMCs. These receptors all stem from a woman in her 30s in good health and CMV-seropositive. CDR3s leave out the opening cysteine and the closing phenylalanine or tryptophan. Fields, in order: V gene, D gene, CDR3 length, CDR3 protein. A D gene is named only where the DNA matches it firmly.

V gene: TRBV7-9
D gene: TRBD2
CDR3 length: 16
CDR3 protein: ASTPGAPLAGVSDEQF

V gene: TRBV30
D gene: TRBD2
CDR3 length: 12
CDR3 protein: AWSAPGRLDTQY

V gene: TRBV29-1
D gene: -
CDR3 length: 12
CDR3 protein: SVGLQGNVDTQY

V gene: TRBV4-3
D gene: TRBD1
CDR3 length: 12
CDR3 protein: ASSSGQGAFEQY

V gene: TRBV7-9
D gene: TRBD1
CDR3 length: 16
CDR3 protein: ASSSRQGPKGANTEAF

V gene: TRBV29-1
D gene: TRBD2
CDR3 length: 12
CDR3 protein: SVVSGGTPYEQY

V gene: TRBV7-9
D gene: -
CDR3 length: 13
CDR3 protein: ASSLALASTDTQY

V gene: TRBV30
D gene: TRBD1
CDR3 length: 13
CDR3 protein: AWSGTGNSNQPQH

V gene: TRBV18
D gene: TRBD1
CDR3 length: 13
CDR3 protein: ASSPTGVNTGELF

V gene: TRBV4-1
D gene: -
CDR3 length: 11
CDR3 protein: ASSQKAGREQY

V gene: TRBV11-2
D gene: -
CDR3 length: 11
CDR3 protein: ASSHTSTDTQY

V gene: TRBV10-2
D gene: -
CDR3 length: 12
CDR3 protein: ASSEGTGTDTQY

V gene: TRBV6-5
D gene: -
CDR3 length: 12
CDR3 protein: ASSLVPRQLEAF

V gene: TRBV10-3
D gene: -
CDR3 length: 12
CDR3 protein: ATRNSEESEGYT

V gene: TRBV19
D gene: -
CDR3 length: 13
CDR3 protein: ASSIDLARGDTQY

V gene: TRBV2
D gene: -
CDR3 length: 14
CDR3 protein: ASSGAGSPSGTEAF

V gene: TRBV7-9
D gene: -
CDR3 length: 11
CDR3 protein: ASSLRGLNGYT

V gene: TRBV18
D gene: -
CDR3 length: 15
CDR3 protein: ASSPPSLGARWYGYT

V gene: TRBV25-1
D gene: -
CDR3 length: 11
CDR3 protein: AGSEPNSYEQY

V gene: TRBV2
D gene: -
CDR3 length: 13
CDR3 protein: ASTLQGSSYNEQF

V gene: TRBV29-1
D gene: -
CDR3 length: 16
CDR3 protein: SAKTSGVRALGYNEQF

V gene: TRBV15
D gene: TRBD1
CDR3 length: 12
CDR3 protein: ATSTRQGRDIQY

V gene: TRBV5-1
D gene: -
CDR3 length: 12
CDR3 protein: ASRSGTVEYEQY

V gene: TRBV7-2
D gene: -
CDR3 length: 12
CDR3 protein: ASSPWWEKDTQY

V gene: TRBV29-1
D gene: TRBD1
CDR3 length: 11
CDR3 protein: SVTGRTSYEQY

V gene: TRBV2
D gene: TRBD1
CDR3 length: 12
CDR3 protein: ASRIQGANTEAF

V gene: TRBV2
D gene: TRBD1
CDR3 length: 13
CDR3 protein: ASSDQPGGGNTIY

V gene: TRBV4-3
D gene: TRBD1
CDR3 length: 17
CDR3 protein: ASSQDRVRDSYYNYGYT

V gene: TRBV29-1
D gene: TRBD1
CDR3 length: 12
CDR3 protein: SVLLVRQGGELF

V gene: TRBV9
D gene: -
CDR3 length: 11
CDR3 protein: ASSSSPNQPQH

V gene: TRBV30
D gene: TRBD1
CDR3 length: 13
CDR3 protein: AWSVRQGDATEAF